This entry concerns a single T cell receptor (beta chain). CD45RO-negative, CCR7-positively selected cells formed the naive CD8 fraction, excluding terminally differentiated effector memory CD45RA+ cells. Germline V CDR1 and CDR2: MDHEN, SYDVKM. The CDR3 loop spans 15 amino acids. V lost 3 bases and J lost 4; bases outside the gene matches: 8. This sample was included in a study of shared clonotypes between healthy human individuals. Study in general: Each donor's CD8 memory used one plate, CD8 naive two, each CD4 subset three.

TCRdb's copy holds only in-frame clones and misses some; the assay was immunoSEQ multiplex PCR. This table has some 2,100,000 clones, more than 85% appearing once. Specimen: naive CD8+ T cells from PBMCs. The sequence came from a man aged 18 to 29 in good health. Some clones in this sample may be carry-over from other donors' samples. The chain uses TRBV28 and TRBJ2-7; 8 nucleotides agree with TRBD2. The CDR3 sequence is CASSFGSGSLYEQYF. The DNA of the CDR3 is TGTGCCAGCAGTTTTGGCAGCGGGAGTTTGTACGAGCAGTACTTC. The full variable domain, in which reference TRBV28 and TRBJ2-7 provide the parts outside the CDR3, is DVKVTQSSRYLVKRTGEKVFLECVQDMDHENMFWYRQDPGLGLRLIYFSYDVKMKEKGDIPEGYSVSREKKERFSLILESASTNQTSMYLCASSFGSGSLYEQYFGPGTRLTVT.